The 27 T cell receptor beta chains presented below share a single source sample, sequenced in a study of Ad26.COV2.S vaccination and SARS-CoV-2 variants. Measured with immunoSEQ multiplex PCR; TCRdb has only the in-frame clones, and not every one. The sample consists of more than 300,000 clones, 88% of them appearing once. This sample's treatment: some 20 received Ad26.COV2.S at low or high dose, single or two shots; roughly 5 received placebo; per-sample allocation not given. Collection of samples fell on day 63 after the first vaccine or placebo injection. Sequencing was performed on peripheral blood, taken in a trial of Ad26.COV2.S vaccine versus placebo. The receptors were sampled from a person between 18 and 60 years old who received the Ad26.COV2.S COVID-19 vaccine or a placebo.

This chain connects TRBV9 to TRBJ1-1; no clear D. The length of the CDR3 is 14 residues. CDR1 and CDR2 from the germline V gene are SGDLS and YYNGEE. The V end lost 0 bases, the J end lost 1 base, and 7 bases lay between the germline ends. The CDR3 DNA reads TGTGCCAGCAGCGTAGACCTAGGGAACACTGAAGCTTTCTTT. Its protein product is CASSVDLGNTEAFF.

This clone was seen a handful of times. The CDR3 nucleotides read TGTGCCAGCAGCCAAGAGCTAGGCGACAGCCCGGATACGCAGTATTTT. Protein product: CASSQELGDSPDTQYF. The chain joins TRBV4-2 to TRBJ2-3; D is perhaps TRBD1 (5 bases). CDR3 size: 16 residues. Germline V gene sequence: CDR1 LGHNA, CDR2 YNFKEQ. V was cut by 0 bases and J by 6 bases, with 16 bases left in between.

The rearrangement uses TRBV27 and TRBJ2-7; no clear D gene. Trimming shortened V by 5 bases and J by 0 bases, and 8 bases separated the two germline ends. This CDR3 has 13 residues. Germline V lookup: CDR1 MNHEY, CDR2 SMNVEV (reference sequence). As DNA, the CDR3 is TGTGCCAGCAGTCCCCGGGCCTCCTACGAGCAGTACTTC. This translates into CASSPRASYEQYF.

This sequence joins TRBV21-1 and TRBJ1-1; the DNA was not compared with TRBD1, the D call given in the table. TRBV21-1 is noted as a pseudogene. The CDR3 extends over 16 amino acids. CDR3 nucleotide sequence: TGTGCCAGCAGCAAAAGGCAGGCTTATACAAACACTGAAGCTTTCTTT. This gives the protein CASSKRQAYTNTEAFF.

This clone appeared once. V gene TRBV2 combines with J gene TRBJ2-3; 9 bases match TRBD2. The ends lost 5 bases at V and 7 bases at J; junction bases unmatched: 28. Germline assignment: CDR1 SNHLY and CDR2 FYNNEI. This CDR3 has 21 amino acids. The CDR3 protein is CASSRSQAGNSGGLAVYTQYF. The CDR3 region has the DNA TGTGCCAGCAGTAGGTCCCAGGCAGGGAATAGCGGGGGCCTCGCGGTTTATACGCAGTATTTT.

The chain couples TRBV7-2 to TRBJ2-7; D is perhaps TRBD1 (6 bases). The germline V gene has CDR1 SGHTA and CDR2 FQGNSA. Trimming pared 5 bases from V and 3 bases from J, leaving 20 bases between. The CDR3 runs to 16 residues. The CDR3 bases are TGTGCCAGCAGCCCCCGTTGGGGGACAAAATACTACGAGCAGTACTTC. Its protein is CASSPRWGTKYYEQYF.

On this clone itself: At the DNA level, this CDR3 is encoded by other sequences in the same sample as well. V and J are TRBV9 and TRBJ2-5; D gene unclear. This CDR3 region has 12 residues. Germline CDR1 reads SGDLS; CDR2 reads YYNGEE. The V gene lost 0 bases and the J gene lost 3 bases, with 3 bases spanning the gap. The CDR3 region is CASSVAEETQYF. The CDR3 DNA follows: TGTGCCAGCAGCGTAGCTGAAGAGACCCAGTACTTC.

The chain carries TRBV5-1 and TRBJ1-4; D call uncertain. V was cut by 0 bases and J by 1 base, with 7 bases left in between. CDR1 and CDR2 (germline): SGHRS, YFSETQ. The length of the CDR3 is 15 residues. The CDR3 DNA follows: TGCGCCAGCAGCTTGGACCCAGTAACTAATGAAAAACTGTTTTTT. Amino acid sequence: CASSLDPVTNEKLFF. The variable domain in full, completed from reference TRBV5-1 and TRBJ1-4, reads KAGVTQTPRYLIKTRGQQVTLSCSPISGHRSVSWYQQTPGQGLQFLFEYFSETQRNKGNFPGRFSGRQFSNSRSEMNVSTLELGDSALYLCASSLDPVTNEKLFFGSGTQLSVL.

In DNA form, the CDR3 reads TGTGCCACCAGGCAGGGAGGAGCCGGGGAGCTGTTTTTT. This gives the protein CATRQGGAGELFF. The chain recombines TRBV24-1 with TRBJ2-2, with D maybe TRBD2 (6 bases). The germline CDR1 and CDR2 sequences are KGHDR and SFDVKD. The germline V and J ends were trimmed by 7 bases and 6 bases, with 11 bases remaining between them. The CDR3 is made up of 13 amino acids.

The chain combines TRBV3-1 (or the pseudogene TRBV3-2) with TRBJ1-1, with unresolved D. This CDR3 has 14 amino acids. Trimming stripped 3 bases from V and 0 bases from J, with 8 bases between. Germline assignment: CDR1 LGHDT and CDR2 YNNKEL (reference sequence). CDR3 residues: CASSHRYMNTEAFF. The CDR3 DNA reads TGTGCCAGCAGCCATCGGTACATGAACACTGAAGCTTTCTTT.

The CDR3 loop is CASRAGKDTEAFF. In DNA, the CDR3 is TGTGCCAGCAGAGCCGGGAAGGACACTGAAGCTTTCTTT. J is TRBJ1-1 and V is TRBV6-5; no firm D call. Germline V gives CDR1 MNHEY, CDR2 SVGAGI. CDR3 length equals 13 residues. Trimming removed 6 bases from V and 3 bases from J, with 11 bases in between.

The CDR3 is CASSQRDRVAYGYTF. The DNA for the CDR3 is TGTGCCAGCAGCCAACGGGACAGGGTAGCCTATGGCTACACCTTC. The V gene is TRBV9, the J gene TRBJ1-2; 9 nucleotides agree with TRBD1. The V gene's germline CDR1 is SGDLS and CDR2 YYNGEE. V lost 4 bases, J lost 4 bases, and 8 bases stayed unmatched. The CDR3 is 15 amino acids.

CDR3 residues: CASSRGDTQYF. The CDR3 coding sequence is TGTGCCAGCAGTAGGGGGGATACGCAGTATTTT. The V call is TRBV6-2 or TRBV6-3, the J call TRBJ2-3, with D tentatively TRBD1 (6 bases). Germline lookup yields CDR1 MNHEY and CDR2 SVGEGT. V gave up 5 bases and J gave up 6 bases, with 6 bases separating them. The CDR3 is 11 residues long.

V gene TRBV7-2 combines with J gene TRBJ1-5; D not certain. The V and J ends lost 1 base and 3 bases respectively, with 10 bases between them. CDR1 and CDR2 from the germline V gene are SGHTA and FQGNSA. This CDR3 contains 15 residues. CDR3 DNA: TGTGCCAGCAGCTTAGACTCCATACCCAATCAGCCCCAGCATTTT. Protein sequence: CASSLDSIPNQPQHF.

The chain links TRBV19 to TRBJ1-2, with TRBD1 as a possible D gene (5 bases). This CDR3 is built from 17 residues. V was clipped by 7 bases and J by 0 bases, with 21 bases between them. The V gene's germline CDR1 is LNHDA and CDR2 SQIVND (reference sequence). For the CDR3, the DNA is TGTGCCAGTATAGGGGCCGGGAAGGTAAAAGCTAACTATGGCTACACCTTC. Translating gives CASIGAGKVKANYGYTF.

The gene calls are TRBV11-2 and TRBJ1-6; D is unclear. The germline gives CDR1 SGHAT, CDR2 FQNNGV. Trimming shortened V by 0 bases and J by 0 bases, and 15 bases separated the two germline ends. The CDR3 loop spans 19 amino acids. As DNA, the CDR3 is TGTGCCAGCAGCTTAGATAGCTCGACAACCAGCTCCTATAATTCACCCCTCCACTTT. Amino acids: CASSLDSSTTSSYNSPLHF.

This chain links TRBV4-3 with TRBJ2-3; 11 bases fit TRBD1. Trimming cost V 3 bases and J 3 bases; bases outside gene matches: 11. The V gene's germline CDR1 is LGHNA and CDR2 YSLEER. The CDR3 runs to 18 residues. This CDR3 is CASSQRTGGPGRTDTQYF. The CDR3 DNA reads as TGCGCCAGCAGCCAGAGGACAGGGGGCCCGGGGCGGACAGATACGCAGTATTTT.

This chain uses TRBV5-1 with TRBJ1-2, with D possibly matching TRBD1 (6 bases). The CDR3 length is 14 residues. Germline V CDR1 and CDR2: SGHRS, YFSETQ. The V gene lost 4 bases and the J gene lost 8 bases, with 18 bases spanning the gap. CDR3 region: CASSTPQGLEGYTF. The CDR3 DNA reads TGCGCCAGCAGCACCCCACAGGGTCTGGAGGGCTACACCTTC.

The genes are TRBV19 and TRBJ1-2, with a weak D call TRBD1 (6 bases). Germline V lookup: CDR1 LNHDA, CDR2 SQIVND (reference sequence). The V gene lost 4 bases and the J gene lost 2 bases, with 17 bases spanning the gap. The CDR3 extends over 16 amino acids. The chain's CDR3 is CASSRRAGQGNYGYTF. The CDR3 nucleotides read TGTGCCAGTAGTAGGAGGGCGGGGCAGGGGAACTATGGCTACACCTTC.

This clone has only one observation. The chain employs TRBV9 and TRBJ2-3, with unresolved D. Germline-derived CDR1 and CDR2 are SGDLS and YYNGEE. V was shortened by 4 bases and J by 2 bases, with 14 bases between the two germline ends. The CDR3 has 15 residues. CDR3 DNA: TGTGCCAGCAGCCCAGAGGTAGGGAACACAGATACGCAGTATTTT. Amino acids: CASSPEVGNTDTQYF. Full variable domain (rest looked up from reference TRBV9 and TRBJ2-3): DSGVTQTPKHLITATGQRVTLRCSPRSGDLSVYWYQQSLDQGLQFLIQYYNGEERAKGNILERFSAQQFPDLHSELNLSSLELGDSALYFCASSPEVGNTDTQYFGPGTRLTVL.

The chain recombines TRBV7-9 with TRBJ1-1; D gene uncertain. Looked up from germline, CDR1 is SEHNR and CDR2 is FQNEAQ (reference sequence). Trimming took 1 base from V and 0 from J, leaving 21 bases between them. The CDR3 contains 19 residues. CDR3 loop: CASSLERTFRFHLNTEAFF. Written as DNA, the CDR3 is TGTGCCAGCAGCTTAGAAAGGACCTTTAGATTCCACTTGAACACTGAAGCTTTCTTT.

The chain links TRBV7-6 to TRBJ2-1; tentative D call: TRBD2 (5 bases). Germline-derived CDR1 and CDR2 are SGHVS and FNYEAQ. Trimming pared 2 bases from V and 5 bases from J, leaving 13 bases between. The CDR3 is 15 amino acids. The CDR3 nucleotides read TGTGCCAGCAGCTTAATGGGCGGGCAGAACAATGAGCAGTTCTTC. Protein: CASSLMGGQNNEQFF. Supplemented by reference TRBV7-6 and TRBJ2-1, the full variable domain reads GAGVSQSPRYKVTKRGQDVALRCDPISGHVSLYWYRQALGQGPEFLTYFNYEAQQDKSGLPNDRFSAERPEGSISTLTIQRTEQRDSAMYRCASSLMGGQNNEQFFGPGTRLTVL.

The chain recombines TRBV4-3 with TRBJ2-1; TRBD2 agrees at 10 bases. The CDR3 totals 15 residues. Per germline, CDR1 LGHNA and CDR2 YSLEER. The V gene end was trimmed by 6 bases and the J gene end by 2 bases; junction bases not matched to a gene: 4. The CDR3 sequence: CASSRGLAAYNEQFF. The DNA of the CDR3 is TGCGCCAGCAGTCGAGGACTAGCGGCCTACAATGAGCAGTTCTTC.

The CDR3 region is CASSLLARSTDTQYF. Written as DNA, the CDR3 is TGTGCCAGCAGCTTACTAGCCCGCAGCACAGATACGCAGTATTTT. The chain combines TRBV7-2 with TRBJ2-3, with TRBD2 as a possible D gene (5 bases). This CDR3 is 15 amino acids long. Trimming took off 2 bases at V and 0 bases at J, with 9 bases between the two ends. Germline CDR1 and CDR2: SGHTA and FQGNSA.

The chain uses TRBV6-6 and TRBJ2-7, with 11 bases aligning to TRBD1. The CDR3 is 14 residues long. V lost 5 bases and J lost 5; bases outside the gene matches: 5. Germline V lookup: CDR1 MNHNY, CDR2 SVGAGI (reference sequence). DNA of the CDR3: TGTGCCAGCAGTCGGGACAGGGGGTTGGACGAGCAGTACTTC. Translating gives CASSRDRGLDEQYF.

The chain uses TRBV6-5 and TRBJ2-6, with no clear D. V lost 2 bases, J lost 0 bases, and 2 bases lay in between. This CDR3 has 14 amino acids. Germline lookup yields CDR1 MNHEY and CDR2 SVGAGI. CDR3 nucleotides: TGTGCCAGCAGTTACGGCTCTGGGGCCAACGTCCTGACTTTC. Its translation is CASSYGSGANVLTF.

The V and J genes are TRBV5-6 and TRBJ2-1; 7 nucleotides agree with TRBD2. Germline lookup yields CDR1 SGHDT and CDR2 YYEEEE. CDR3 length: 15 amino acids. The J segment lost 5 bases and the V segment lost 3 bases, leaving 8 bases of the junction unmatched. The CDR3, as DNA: TGTGCCAGCAGCTGGGCTAGCGGCGCTCACAATGAGCAGTTCTTC. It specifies CASSWASGAHNEQFF. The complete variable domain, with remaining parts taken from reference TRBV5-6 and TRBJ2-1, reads DAGVTQSPTHLIKTRGQQVTLRCSPKSGHDTVSWYQQALGQGPQFIFQYYEEEERQRGNFPDRFSGHQFPNYSSELNVNALLLGDSALYLCASSWASGAHNEQFFGPGTRLTVL.